This T cell receptor (beta chain) was profiled in a study of response to subunit inactivated influenza vaccine. MiXCR, run by TCRdb on the RT-PCR reads, gives a single entry per CDR3 protein. The table includes roughly 190,000 distinct CDR3 sequences, under 15% detected once. The CDR3 loop spans 15 amino acids. Trimming removed 2 bases at V and 3 bases at J, with 12 bases between. In germline, CDR1 is SGHTA, CDR2 FQGNSA. Study observations and caveats: That few new T cells are recruited by each seasonal influenza vaccination was the authors' suggestion.

Concerning this clonotype itself: Its antigen is unknown.

The rearrangement joins TRBV7-2 to TRBJ2-3, with D possibly matching TRBD2 (7 bases). Material: CD8+ T cells sorted from PBMCs, obtained 5 days after vaccination. The clonotype comes from a middle-aged man who received an inactivated influenza vaccine. CDR3 in DNA: TGTGCCAGCAGCTTAAACGGGGGGCGGACAGATACGCAGTATTTT. It specifies CASSLNGGRTDTQYF.